This is a list of T cell receptor beta chains from one sample in a study of blood T cell repertoires in COVID-19. The table came from immunoSEQ multiplex PCR; TCRdb's copy has only in-frame clones and leaves some out. This sample carries around 120,000 clones, 70% to 80% of them seen once, and the ten largest clones take 20% to 25%. The sequenced sample consisted of peripheral blood. The receptors derive from a human donor in a cohort sampled during active COVID-19. The CDR3 runs from the conserved cysteine through the conserved F or W. The D gene is left open where the match is weak. Size is stated for part of the rows, as once, few or many counts, or as a class when the clone is expanded.

V gene	D gene	J gene	clone size	CDR3 DNA	CDR3 protein
TRBV10-3	.	TRBJ2-1	.	TGTGCCATCAAGTCTTACCAGGGGAATGAGCAGTTCTTC	CAIKSYQGNEQFF
TRBV7-2	.	TRBJ2-3	.	TGTGCCAGCAGCTCTGCAACAGGGGGGGGGCAGTATTTT	CASSSATGGGQYF
TRBV7-2	.	TRBJ2-7	once	TGTGCCAGCAGCAACGGACTCACCTACGAGCAGTACTTC	CASSNGLTYEQYF
TRBV28	TRBD2	TRBJ2-2	.	TGTGCCAGCAGTTTGGTAGGGGCTAGCGGAGGGACCGGGGAGCTGTTTTTT	CASSLVGASGGTGELFF
TRBV5-4	.	TRBJ2-2	.	TGTGCCAGCAGCTTGGGGCCCGGGGAGCTGTTTTTT	CASSLGPGELFF
TRBV6-1	.	TRBJ1-1	.	TGTGCCAGCAGTCGGGAGGGGCAGACTGAAGCTTTCTTT	CASSREGQTEAFF
TRBV5-1	.	TRBJ2-5	.	TGCGCCAGCAGCTTGCAGGGCCAAGAGACCCAGTACTTC	CASSLQGQETQYF
TRBV27	TRBD1	TRBJ2-3	.	TGTGCCAGCAGTGGATGGAGGGACAGGGGGTCGGCCAGGTGGGATTATACGCAGTATTTT	CASSGWRDRGSARWDYTQYF
TRBV27	TRBD1	TRBJ1-1	.	TGTGCCAGCAGCGACAGGGGGCGAGTGAACACTGAAGCTTTCTTT	CASSDRGRVNTEAFF
TRBV6-2/TRBV6-3	TRBD1	TRBJ2-2	.	TGTGCCAGCAGTTACACGGGGCAGGGGGCCCTTACCGGGGAGCTGTTTTTT	CASSYTGQGALTGELFF
TRBV18	.	TRBJ2-3	.	TGTGCCAGCTCACCACGGAACAGGGAGAGAAACACAGATACGCAGTATTTT	CASSPRNRERNTDTQYF
TRBV19	TRBD2	TRBJ2-3	.	TGTGCCACTAAAGCGGGGGGGCTGTCAGATACGCAGTATTTT	CATKAGGLSDTQYF
TRBV6-2/TRBV6-3	TRBD1	TRBJ2-3	.	TGTGCCAGCAGCACCGGGACAGTGCCTTATACGCAGTATTTT	CASSTGTVPYTQYF
TRBV6-2/TRBV6-3	TRBD1	TRBJ1-6	.	TGTGCCAGCAGTTACTCGAGTCCGGGACAGGGGTATAATTCACCCCTCCACTTT	CASSYSSPGQGYNSPLHF
TRBV12-3/TRBV12-4	.	TRBJ1-2	.	TGTGCCAGCAGTTTGTGGGGGGATGGCTACACCTTC	CASSLWGDGYTF
TRBV7-2	.	TRBJ1-1	.	TGTGCCAGCAGCCCAGCGGGGGGGTCCCGGGTCGGTCGGACTGAAGCTTTCTTT	CASSPAGGSRVGRTEAFF
TRBV11-2	.	TRBJ1-1	.	TGTGCCAGCAGCTTCGCACCGGGGAACACTGAAGCTTTCTTT	CASSFAPGNTEAFF
TRBV7-9	.	TRBJ2-7	.	TGTGCCAGCAGCGTACAGGGTTCCTACGAGCAGTACTTC	CASSVQGSYEQYF
TRBV6-6	.	TRBJ1-2	.	TGTGCCAGCAGTTACTCGCGCTATGGCTACACCTTC	CASSYSRYGYTF
TRBV18	TRBD1	TRBJ1-5	.	TGTGCCAGCTCGCTCGACAGGGGCCTCTTCAGTTACCAGCATTTT	CASSLDRGLFSYQHF
TRBV7-3	TRBD2	TRBJ2-1	few	TGTGCCAGCAGCCCCCGGGGGACTAGCGGGAGGAATGAGCAGTTCTTC	CASSPRGTSGRNEQFF
TRBV6-1	.	TRBJ2-6	.	TGTGCCAGCAGTGATCTGTCCTCTGGGGCCAACGTCCTGACTTTC	CASSDLSSGANVLTF
TRBV19	TRBD1	TRBJ1-3	.	TGTGCCAGTAGTACACCGGGACAGGGATTGTCTGGAAACACCATATATTTT	CASSTPGQGLSGNTIYF
TRBV27	.	TRBJ1-3	.	TGTGCCAGCAGTAGGTTGGGGAGTGACACCATATATTTT	CASSRLGSDTIYF
TRBV28	TRBD1	TRBJ2-5	.	TGTGCCAGCAGTTCCCCGTTTGGGGGAAATAAAGACAGGGGATCGGGGGACGAGACCCAGTACTTC	CASSSPFGGNKDRGSGDETQYF
TRBV7-6	TRBD1	TRBJ1-6	.	TGTGCCAGCAGCTTAAGGGGGCCGAGCTCCTATAATTCACCCCTCCACTTT	CASSLRGPSSYNSPLHF
TRBV6-5	.	TRBJ2-5	.	TGTGCCAGCAGCACCCAGGGGCAAGAGACCCAGTACTTC	CASSTQGQETQYF
TRBV5-1	TRBD2	TRBJ2-3	once	TGCGCCAGCAGCTCCGGACTAGCCGCTTACACAGATACGCAGTATTTT	CASSSGLAAYTDTQYF
TRBV6-5	TRBD2	TRBJ2-1	few	TGTGCCAGCAAGCGGGAGATCTCCTACAATGAGCAGTTCTTC	CASKREISYNEQFF
TRBV2	.	TRBJ1-1	.	TGTGCCAGCAGTTTTATGAACACTGAAGCTTTCTTT	CASSFMNTEAFF
TRBV5-4	TRBD2	TRBJ2-5	few	TGTGCCAGCAGCTTAGGTCCGGGGGGTGTGAGGGAGACCCAGTACTTC	CASSLGPGGVRETQYF
TRBV7-3	TRBD2	TRBJ2-1	.	TGTGCCAGCAGCCCAAGACTAGCGGGGTACAATGAGCAGTTCTTC	CASSPRLAGYNEQFF
TRBV5-4	.	TRBJ1-3	.	TGTGCCAGCAGCTTGGGAGGGGGCTCTGGAAACACCATATATTTT	CASSLGGGSGNTIYF
TRBV2	TRBD1	TRBJ1-1	few	TGTGCCAGCAGTTCGGGACAGGGTAATGCTGAAGCTTTCTTT	CASSSGQGNAEAFF
TRBV2	TRBD1	TRBJ2-1	.	TGTGCCAGCAGTCCCCTACAGGGGGCCAATGAGCAGTTCTTC	CASSPLQGANEQFF
TRBV7-8	TRBD1	TRBJ1-6	.	TGTGCCAGCAGCGCCAGGGGGGAGAATTCACCCCTCCACTTT	CASSARGENSPLHF
TRBV6-2/TRBV6-3	.	TRBJ2-7	few	TGTGCCAGCAGTTACTCCAATTGGGGTCGGGGTGGCGAGCAGTACTTC	CASSYSNWGRGGEQYF
TRBV6-5	.	TRBJ2-7	.	TGTGCCACACGGGGTGCCGACGAGCAGTACTTC	CATRGADEQYF
TRBV7-8	TRBD2	TRBJ2-1	.	TGTGCCAGCAGCTTAAGGTCCCGGGGGGAATACAATGAGCAGTTCTTC	CASSLRSRGEYNEQFF
TRBV7-2	TRBD1	TRBJ2-6	.	TGTGCCAGCAGCCCGGGACAGGGCTATTCTTCTGGGGCCAACGTCCTGACTTTC	CASSPGQGYSSGANVLTF
TRBV9	TRBD2	TRBJ2-3	.	TGTGCCAGCAGCGTAGGGATAGCGGGGCTTGGGGATACGCAGTATTTT	CASSVGIAGLGDTQYF
TRBV28	.	TRBJ1-5	.	TGTGCCAGCAGTTTCGCGGGAGGCAATCAGCCCCAGCATTTT	CASSFAGGNQPQHF
TRBV7-3	TRBD2	TRBJ2-1	.	TGTGCCAGCAGCTCGACTAGCGGGGGAGGGTACAATGAGCAGTTCTTC	CASSSTSGGGYNEQFF
TRBV9	TRBD2	TRBJ2-1	.	TGTGCCAGCAGCGCTAGCGGTGGGGGGAATGAGCAGTTCTTC	CASSASGGGNEQFF
TRBV28	.	TRBJ2-3	.	TGTGCCAGCAGTTTTGTACCCCTAGCTACTAGCACAGATACGCAGTATTTT	CASSFVPLATSTDTQYF
TRBV14	.	TRBJ2-3	.	TGTGCCAGCAGTCCGGGACTCCCATGGCTGGCCACAGATACGCAGTATTTT	CASSPGLPWLATDTQYF
TRBV5-1	TRBD1	TRBJ1-5	.	TGCGCCAGCAGCGAAGGGACAGGGGATGGCAATCAGCCCCAGCATTTT	CASSEGTGDGNQPQHF
TRBV4-1	TRBD1	TRBJ2-7	.	TGCGCCAGCAGCCAACTTGGACAGGTTAGATACGAGCAGTACTTC	CASSQLGQVRYEQYF
TRBV6-2/TRBV6-3	.	TRBJ1-2	.	TGTGCCAGCAGATACCTCGGTGGCTACACCTTC	CASRYLGGYTF
TRBV25-1	.	TRBJ2-1	once	TGTGCCAGCAGTGAAGACAGGATAGGCGAGCAGTTCTTC	CASSEDRIGEQFF
TRBV5-8	.	TRBJ1-5	.	TGTGCCAGCAGCCCATATACAGGGTCTCGTCAGCCCCAGCATTTT	CASSPYTGSRQPQHF
TRBV6-6	TRBD1	TRBJ2-7	once	TGTGCCAGCGGGGGGGGACAGGGTTACTACGAGCAGTACTTC	CASGGGQGYYEQYF
TRBV28	TRBD1	TRBJ1-6	.	TGTGCCAGCAGTCCGACGACAGGGGGAGTTTCACCCCTCCACTTT	CASSPTTGGVSPLHF
TRBV12-3/TRBV12-4	.	TRBJ2-1	.	TGTGCCAGCAGTTTAAAGGGGGTCAATGAGCAGTTCTTC	CASSLKGVNEQFF
TRBV4-3	.	TRBJ2-1	.	TGCGCCAGCAGCCAACTCCCCGACGGGGATGAGCAGTTCTTC	CASSQLPDGDEQFF
TRBV5-5	.	TRBJ2-1	few	TGTGCCAGCAGCCTGCAGGCTCGCAATGAGCAGTTCTTC	CASSLQARNEQFF
TRBV3-1/TRBV3-2	.	TRBJ2-1	once	TGTGCCAGCAGTAACCAGGGTGTTGAGCAGTTCTTC	CASSNQGVEQFF
TRBV4-1	.	TRBJ1-6	.	TGCGCCAGCAGCCCGGAGGAGGCGCGAGGATCACCCCTCCACTTT	CASSPEEARGSPLHF
TRBV15	TRBD1	TRBJ1-5	many	TGTGCCACCAGCAGGGACAGGTTCAGCAATCAGCCCCAGCATTTT	CATSRDRFSNQPQHF